The rows below give T cell receptor beta chains drawn from one sample of a study of blood T cell repertoires in COVID-19. The repertoire was sequenced with immunoSEQ multiplex PCR; TCRdb's copy has only in-frame clones and lacks some. Here the sample spans approximately 81,000 clones, roughly 91% being singletons. The sequencing input was peripheral blood. These receptors came from a woman in her fifties or sixties in a cohort sampled during active COVID-19. Each CDR3 is given without its conserved first and last residue.

TRBV18	TRBJ1-5	ASSATDSNQPQH
TRBV18	TRBJ2-1	ASSPGQFDNEQF
TRBV7-2	TRBJ1-4	ASSLDPRDYEKLF
TRBV30	TRBJ1-1	AWSSSGMNTEAF
TRBV18	TRBJ2-1	ASSPGQDNEQF
TRBV6-1	TRBJ2-1	ASSVQGLAGAHEQF
TRBV5-1	TRBJ1-2	ASSLGGGNYGYT
TRBV6-5	TRBJ2-1	ASRSGQLTYNEQF
TRBV5-1	TRBJ2-1	ASSTPPGLAGGPYNEQF
TRBV5-1	TRBJ2-5	ASSLSSDVTQY
TRBV6-5	TRBJ1-4	ASSYDRGGEKLF
TRBV27	TRBJ2-7	ASSYAQGEQY
TRBV11-2	TRBJ1-1	ASSATGTKAF
TRBV9	TRBJ2-1	ASSGGLAGINEQF
TRBV10-3	TRBJ1-2	AISAGTAFYGYT
TRBV6-8	TRBJ1-6	ASIAGQGAPLH
TRBV12-3/TRBV12-4	TRBJ1-1	ASSFRREAF
TRBV24-1	TRBJ2-1	ATSDLREGLNEQF
TRBV4-1	TRBJ2-1	ASSPGTAYNEQF
TRBV3-1/TRBV3-2	TRBJ2-7	ASSQVGLADEQY
TRBV7-8	TRBJ2-3	ASSLETGGITDTQY